This T cell receptor beta chain derives from a study of CD8 T cells in Susac syndrome. Study outcomes and limitations: An acknowledgment was made by the study that its TCR sequencing and HLA analysis involved relatively few individuals.

Germline CDR1 and CDR2: SGHTA and FQGNSA. Trimming cost V 2 bases and J 6 bases, with 8 bases left between them. The CDR3 loop spans 13 amino acids. About this clonotype itself: The antigen is not known.

The RNA, about 0.45 to 1 ug, was put through reverse transcription using random hexamers. MiXCR, applied by TCRdb to the immunoSEQ multiplex PCR reads, yields one record per CDR3 protein. The sample holds over 95,000 distinct CDR3 sequences, about nine tenths seen once. Controls comprised healthy donors matched for age and sex. The V and J genes are TRBV7-2 and TRBJ2-1; unclear D gene. This sequence originates from a human donor in good health. The sample consisted of CD4+ T cells from PBMCs. The CDR3 here is CASSLLRLNEQFF. CDR3 nucleotides: TGTGCCAGCAGCTTACTCCGCCTCAATGAGCAGTTCTTC.